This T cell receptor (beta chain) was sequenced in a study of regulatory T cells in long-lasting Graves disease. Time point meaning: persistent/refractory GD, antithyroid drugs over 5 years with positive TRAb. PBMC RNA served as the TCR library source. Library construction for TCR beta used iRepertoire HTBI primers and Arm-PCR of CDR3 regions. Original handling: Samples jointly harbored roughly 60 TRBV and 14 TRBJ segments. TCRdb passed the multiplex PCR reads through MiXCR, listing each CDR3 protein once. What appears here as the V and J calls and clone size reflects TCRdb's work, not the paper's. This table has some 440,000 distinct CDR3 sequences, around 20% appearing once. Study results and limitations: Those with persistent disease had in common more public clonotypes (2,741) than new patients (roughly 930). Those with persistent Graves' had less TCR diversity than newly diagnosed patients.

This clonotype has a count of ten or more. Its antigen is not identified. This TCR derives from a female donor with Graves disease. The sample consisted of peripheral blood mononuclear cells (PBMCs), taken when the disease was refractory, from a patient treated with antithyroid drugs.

CDR3 nucleotide sequence: TGTGCCAGCAGTTCGGGATTTGGGCATAGCAATCAGCCCCAGCATTTT. Translating it yields CASSSGFGHSNQPQHF. This sequence joins TRBV28 and TRBJ1-5; D unresolved. Germline CDR1 MDHEN, CDR2 SYDVKM. The CDR3 extends over 16 amino acids. Trimming removed 4 bases from V and 0 bases from J, with 13 bases in between.